A selection of T cell receptor beta chains follows, all from one sample in a study of cytomegalovirus exposure and HLA in healthy donors. Sequencing was performed with immunoSEQ multiplex PCR; in TCRdb, only in-frame clones are kept and a portion is missing. The table has 100,000 or so clones, around 72% seen once; the top ten hold roughly 13%. Sequencing used PBMCs. Receptors were obtained from a male donor in good health and CMV-seropositive. Each CDR3 is given with its conserved first and last residue. Each record gives: D gene, V gene, J gene, clone size, CDR3 protein, CDR3 DNA. The D gene is left open where the match is weak. A row's size may be missing; if present it is once, few, many or a size class.

D gene: NA
V gene: TRBV6-1
J gene: TRBJ2-1
clone size: few
CDR3 protein: CACSGTISNEQFF
CDR3 DNA: TGTGCCTGCTCCGGGACAATTAGCAATGAGCAGTTCTTC

D gene: NA
V gene: TRBV6-4
J gene: TRBJ2-1
clone size: NA
CDR3 protein: CASSWASNEQFF
CDR3 DNA: TGTGCCAGCAGTTGGGCCTCCAATGAGCAGTTCTTC

D gene: TRBD1
V gene: TRBV7-8
J gene: TRBJ2-7
clone size: few
CDR3 protein: CASSLGRGLPLEQYF
CDR3 DNA: TGTGCCAGCAGCTTAGGCAGGGGGCTTCCCCTCGAGCAGTACTTC

D gene: NA
V gene: TRBV27
J gene: TRBJ1-2
clone size: once
CDR3 protein: CASSLGGGRGNYGYTF
CDR3 DNA: TGTGCCAGCAGTTTAGGGGGAGGGCGCGGGAACTATGGCTACACCTTC

D gene: NA
V gene: TRBV5-4
J gene: TRBJ2-7
clone size: few
CDR3 protein: CASHSYTGGRVYEQYF
CDR3 DNA: TGTGCCAGCCACTCTTATACGGGGGGCAGAGTCTACGAGCAGTACTTC

D gene: NA
V gene: TRBV28
J gene: TRBJ1-5
clone size: NA
CDR3 protein: CASRSAGFGNQPQHF
CDR3 DNA: TGTGCCAGCAGATCAGCAGGGTTCGGCAATCAGCCCCAGCATTTT

D gene: NA
V gene: TRBV5-7
J gene: TRBJ2-3
clone size: NA
CDR3 protein: CASSLLSDTQYF
CDR3 DNA: TGTGCCAGCAGCTTGCTCTCAGATACGCAGTATTTT

D gene: TRBD2
V gene: TRBV5-1
J gene: TRBJ2-7
clone size: NA
CDR3 protein: CASSLGTSGYEQYF
CDR3 DNA: TGCGCCAGCAGCTTGGGGACTAGCGGCTACGAGCAGTACTTC

D gene: TRBD1
V gene: TRBV13
J gene: TRBJ2-7
clone size: NA
CDR3 protein: CASSYTRTGIGYEQYF
CDR3 DNA: TGTGCCAGCAGCTACACCAGGACAGGGATCGGCTACGAGCAGTACTTC

D gene: TRBD1
V gene: TRBV18
J gene: TRBJ1-1
clone size: NA
CDR3 protein: CASSREDRGQKAFF
CDR3 DNA: TGTGCCAGCTCCCGTGAGGACAGGGGGCAGAAAGCTTTCTTT

D gene: NA
V gene: TRBV5-1
J gene: TRBJ1-2
clone size: NA
CDR3 protein: CASSLVPGYFVGIGYTF
CDR3 DNA: TGCGCCAGCAGCTTGGTCCCAGGGTACTTTGTTGGTATTGGCTACACCTTC

D gene: NA
V gene: TRBV28
J gene: TRBJ2-7
clone size: few
CDR3 protein: CASRFSRSKNSYEQYF
CDR3 DNA: TGTGCCAGCAGATTTTCACGATCTAAAAACTCCTACGAGCAGTACTTC

D gene: NA
V gene: TRBV11-2
J gene: TRBJ1-4
clone size: NA
CDR3 protein: CASSPQGALGENEKLFF
CDR3 DNA: TGTGCCAGCAGCCCGCAAGGGGCCCTTGGTGAAAATGAAAAACTGTTTTTT

D gene: NA
V gene: TRBV5-1
J gene: TRBJ1-1
clone size: NA
CDR3 protein: CASSLEIENTEAFF
CDR3 DNA: TGCGCCAGCAGCTTGGAGATAGAGAACACTGAAGCTTTCTTT

D gene: TRBD2
V gene: TRBV27
J gene: TRBJ2-7
clone size: NA
CDR3 protein: CASSLGEGSGYEQYF
CDR3 DNA: TGTGCCAGCAGTTTAGGGGAGGGGTCGGGCTACGAGCAGTACTTC

D gene: TRBD1
V gene: TRBV5-1
J gene: TRBJ2-1
clone size: NA
CDR3 protein: CASSLDQPGQGAGEQFF
CDR3 DNA: TGCGCCAGCAGCTTGGATCAGCCGGGACAGGGGGCCGGTGAGCAGTTCTTC

D gene: TRBD1
V gene: TRBV4-2
J gene: TRBJ2-5
clone size: NA
CDR3 protein: CASSQNPGQGEETQYF
CDR3 DNA: TGTGCCAGCAGCCAGAATCCGGGACAGGGTGAAGAGACCCAGTACTTC

D gene: TRBD2
V gene: TRBV7-2
J gene: TRBJ2-1
clone size: NA
CDR3 protein: CASSPRLAGGDEQFF
CDR3 DNA: TGTGCCAGCAGCCCTCGGCTAGCGGGGGGCGATGAGCAGTTCTTC

D gene: NA
V gene: TRBV5-4
J gene: TRBJ1-2
clone size: NA
CDR3 protein: CASSPVQGNSNYGYTF
CDR3 DNA: TGTGCCAGCAGCCCAGTGCAGGGGAATTCTAACTATGGCTACACCTTC

D gene: TRBD2
V gene: TRBV11-3
J gene: TRBJ2-7
clone size: NA
CDR3 protein: CASSAGTSYEQYF
CDR3 DNA: TGTGCCAGCAGCGCAGGGACTAGCTACGAGCAGTACTTC

D gene: NA
V gene: TRBV7-3
J gene: TRBJ1-6
clone size: NA
CDR3 protein: CASSSGVGLDSPLHF
CDR3 DNA: TGTGCCAGCTCCTCAGGGGTCGGGTTGGATTCACCCCTCCACTTT

D gene: TRBD1
V gene: TRBV14
J gene: TRBJ1-4
clone size: NA
CDR3 protein: CASSQPRTGRNEKLFF
CDR3 DNA: TGTGCCAGCAGCCAACCTAGGACAGGTCGTAATGAAAAACTGTTTTTT

D gene: TRBD1
V gene: TRBV7-8
J gene: TRBJ2-3
clone size: NA
CDR3 protein: CASSQDRGLDTQYF
CDR3 DNA: TGTGCCAGCAGCCAGGACAGGGGGCTAGATACGCAGTATTTT

D gene: NA
V gene: TRBV4-3
J gene: TRBJ1-1
clone size: NA
CDR3 protein: CASSQDIGGEAFF
CDR3 DNA: TGCGCCAGCAGCCAAGATATAGGAGGTGAAGCTTTCTTT

D gene: NA
V gene: TRBV29-1
J gene: TRBJ2-2
clone size: NA
CDR3 protein: CSVSAMASGTGELFF
CDR3 DNA: TGCAGCGTCTCTGCGATGGCCTCGGGCACCGGGGAGCTGTTTTTT

D gene: NA
V gene: TRBV5-1
J gene: TRBJ2-3
clone size: NA
CDR3 protein: CASSLVAGVDTQYF
CDR3 DNA: TGCGCCAGCAGCTTGGTGGCAGGGGTAGATACGCAGTATTTT

D gene: NA
V gene: TRBV29-1
J gene: TRBJ2-2
clone size: NA
CDR3 protein: CSVALGREAGELFF
CDR3 DNA: TGCAGCGTTGCTCTTGGCAGGGAGGCCGGGGAGCTGTTTTTT

D gene: NA
V gene: TRBV25-1
J gene: TRBJ2-5
clone size: few
CDR3 protein: CASSDQSRGTNQETQYF
CDR3 DNA: TGTGCCAGCAGTGACCAGTCCCGGGGGACCAACCAAGAGACCCAGTACTTC

D gene: NA
V gene: TRBV4-2
J gene: TRBJ1-1
clone size: NA
CDR3 protein: CASSETAGENTEAFF
CDR3 DNA: TGTGCCAGCAGCGAAACGGCGGGGGAAAACACTGAAGCTTTCTTT

D gene: TRBD1
V gene: TRBV29-1
J gene: TRBJ1-2
clone size: NA
CDR3 protein: CSVSGTGDGYTF
CDR3 DNA: TGCAGCGTATCCGGGACAGGGGATGGCTACACCTTC

D gene: NA
V gene: TRBV2
J gene: TRBJ1-1
clone size: NA
CDR3 protein: CATKQGMNTEAFF
CDR3 DNA: TGTGCCACCAAACAGGGCATGAACACTGAAGCTTTCTTT

D gene: TRBD2
V gene: TRBV6-6
J gene: TRBJ2-1
clone size: NA
CDR3 protein: CASSPRGETYNEQFF
CDR3 DNA: TGTGCCAGCAGCCCACGGGGGGAGACCTACAATGAGCAGTTCTTC

D gene: NA
V gene: TRBV9
J gene: TRBJ1-1
clone size: NA
CDR3 protein: CASSVEGWGSVEAFF
CDR3 DNA: TGTGCCAGCAGCGTAGAAGGGTGGGGCTCGGTTGAAGCTTTCTTT

D gene: NA
V gene: TRBV6-5
J gene: TRBJ1-2
clone size: NA
CDR3 protein: CASSPGVGGYTF
CDR3 DNA: TGTGCCAGCAGTCCAGGCGTCGGTGGCTACACCTTC

D gene: TRBD2
V gene: TRBV5-4
J gene: TRBJ2-2
clone size: NA
CDR3 protein: CASSRTRTGELFF
CDR3 DNA: TGTGCCAGCAGCCGGACTAGGACCGGGGAGCTGTTTTTT

D gene: TRBD1
V gene: TRBV25-1
J gene: TRBJ1-1
clone size: few
CDR3 protein: CASAGGTGLEAFF
CDR3 DNA: TGTGCCAGCGCTGGGGGGACAGGCCTTGAAGCTTTCTTT

D gene: NA
V gene: TRBV19
J gene: TRBJ1-4
clone size: few
CDR3 protein: CASSLQGFNEKLFF
CDR3 DNA: TGTGCCAGTAGTCTCCAGGGGTTTAATGAAAAACTGTTTTTT

D gene: TRBD2
V gene: TRBV7-7
J gene: TRBJ2-3
clone size: NA
CDR3 protein: CASSQTSGGADTQYF
CDR3 DNA: TGTGCCAGCAGCCAGACTAGCGGGGGCGCAGATACGCAGTATTTT

D gene: TRBD2
V gene: TRBV11-2
J gene: TRBJ2-3
clone size: NA
CDR3 protein: CASSLDRPGTSGDSHTQYF
CDR3 DNA: TGTGCCAGCAGCTTAGATCGTCCCGGGACTAGCGGGGACTCACATACGCAGTATTTT

D gene: NA
V gene: TRBV6-4
J gene: TRBJ2-2
clone size: NA
CDR3 protein: CASSDSASGELFF
CDR3 DNA: TGTGCCAGCAGTGACTCAGCCTCCGGGGAGCTGTTTTTT

D gene: TRBD1
V gene: TRBV28
J gene: TRBJ2-7
clone size: few
CDR3 protein: CASSDRGYEQYF
CDR3 DNA: TGTGCCAGCAGCGACAGGGGCTACGAGCAGTACTTC

D gene: NA
V gene: TRBV9
J gene: TRBJ2-3
clone size: once
CDR3 protein: CASTLSEGAPNTDTQYF
CDR3 DNA: TGTGCCAGCACCCTGTCGGAGGGGGCGCCGAACACAGATACGCAGTATTTT

D gene: NA
V gene: TRBV7-2
J gene: TRBJ1-2
clone size: NA
CDR3 protein: CASSLDRQTYGYTF
CDR3 DNA: TGTGCCAGCAGCTTAGACAGGCAGACCTATGGCTACACCTTC

D gene: TRBD1
V gene: TRBV15
J gene: TRBJ2-1
clone size: NA
CDR3 protein: CATRQGNNEQFF
CDR3 DNA: TGTGCCACCCGACAGGGAAACAATGAGCAGTTCTTC